This is a list of T cell receptor beta chains from one sample in a study of blood T cell repertoires in COVID-19. The data were produced by immunoSEQ multiplex PCR, yet TCRdb's version contains in-frame clones alone and is incomplete. There are some 150,000 clones in the sample; about 85% occur only once, and 1% to 1.2% lies in the top ten. Sequencing used peripheral blood. The source of these receptors is a man in his forties or fifties with acute or convalescent COVID-19. The CDR3 runs from the conserved cysteine through the conserved F or W. The D gene is left open where the match is weak. The size entry is marked missing in some rows and otherwise reads once, few, many or a size class.

clone_size	d_call	v_call	j_call	cdr3_nt	cdr3_aa
-	TRBD2	TRBV6-2/TRBV6-3	TRBJ2-7	TGTGCCAGCAGTTCTACTAGCGACTACGAGCAGTACTTC	CASSSTSDYEQYF
-	-	TRBV5-1	TRBJ1-1	TGCGCCAGCAGCTTCACAGGACCGAACACTGAAGCTTTCTTT	CASSFTGPNTEAFF
few	-	TRBV13	TRBJ1-1	TGTGCCAGCAGCTTAGAACGCCTGAGGGCTTTCTTT	CASSLERLRAFF
once	TRBD1	TRBV5-1	TRBJ2-3	TGCGCCAGCAGCTTACAGGGGGCGGCAGATACGCAGTATTTT	CASSLQGAADTQYF
-	-	TRBV6-5	TRBJ2-1	TGTGCCAGCAGCTCCGATGGGAGCTCCTACAATGAGCAGTTCTTC	CASSSDGSSYNEQFF
-	-	TRBV2	TRBJ1-4	TGTGCCACCAGCTCGGGCGGGGTCCCGAATGAAAAACTGTTTTTT	CATSSGGVPNEKLFF
-	-	TRBV25-1	TRBJ1-4	TGTGCCAGCAGTGATCCAGAAACTAATGAAAAACTGTTTTTT	CASSDPETNEKLFF
few	TRBD2	TRBV18	TRBJ2-1	TGTGCCAGCTCACCAAGTAGCGGGGGGGCTCACAATGAGCAGTTCTTC	CASSPSSGGAHNEQFF
-	-	TRBV6-5	TRBJ1-2	TGTGCCAGCAGTTACACCGACAGTAACTATGGCTACACCTTC	CASSYTDSNYGYTF
-	TRBD1	TRBV29-1	TRBJ2-3	TGCAGCGGTGAGACAGGGGACGATACGCAGTATTTT	CSGETGDDTQYF
once	TRBD1	TRBV12-3/TRBV12-4	TRBJ1-2	TGTGCCAGCAGGGGACAGTCATCAGGGGGCTACACCTTC	CASRGQSSGGYTF
few	-	TRBV3-1/TRBV3-2	TRBJ1-2	TGTGCCAGCAGCCAGGGAGGGGTGGCCGGGTATGGCTACACCTTC	CASSQGGVAGYGYTF
-	-	TRBV4-1	TRBJ1-5	TGCGCCAGCAGCCAAGAGCAGGGAAATAGCAATCAGCCCCAGCATTTT	CASSQEQGNSNQPQHF
-	-	TRBV30	TRBJ2-6	TGTGCCTGGAGTGTACAAGGGGCTGGGGCCAACGTCCTGACTTTC	CAWSVQGAGANVLTF
-	-	TRBV18	TRBJ2-2	TGTGCCAGCTCACAACTCCAGGGTCCCACCGGGGAGCTGTTTTTT	CASSQLQGPTGELFF
-	-	TRBV28	TRBJ1-6	TGTGCCAGCAGTTTGCGCCACAGGGTTTCACCCCTCCACTTT	CASSLRHRVSPLHF
-	-	TRBV19	TRBJ1-5	TGTGCCAGTAGTATAGATTCGGGTAATCAGCCCCAGCATTTT	CASSIDSGNQPQHF
few	-	TRBV18	TRBJ2-7	TGTGCCAGCTCACCACCCGGCGGTACCTACGAGCAGTACTTC	CASSPPGGTYEQYF
-	TRBD2	TRBV28	TRBJ2-5	TGTGCCAGCAGCCTGCGGGAGGGTCGGGAGACCCAGTACTTC	CASSLREGRETQYF
-	TRBD1	TRBV2	TRBJ1-1	TGTGCCAGCTCCGGGACAGGCCCACTCACTGAAGCTTTCTTT	CASSGTGPLTEAFF
-	TRBD1	TRBV6-5	TRBJ1-4	TGTGCCAGCAGTACGACAGGGAATGAAAAACTGTTTTTT	CASSTTGNEKLFF
-	-	TRBV28	TRBJ2-5	TGTGCCAGCAGTTTATCCCGAGCGAGCTTTGTGCGAGAGACCCAGTACTTC	CASSLSRASFVRETQYF
-	-	TRBV2	TRBJ1-1	TGTGCCAGCAGTACTATTACAGGGGAAGCTTTCTTT	CASSTITGEAFF
-	-	TRBV24-1	TRBJ2-1	TGTGCCACCAGTGATTTCGGGACACCTTACAATGAGCAGTTCTTC	CATSDFGTPYNEQFF
-	TRBD1	TRBV27	TRBJ1-2	TGTGCCAGCAGGCAGGGGGCCCAGAACTATGGCTACACCTTC	CASRQGAQNYGYTF
-	TRBD1	TRBV2	TRBJ1-5	TGTGCCAGCAGTCGACAGGGTGGAGATCAGCCCCAGCATTTT	CASSRQGGDQPQHF
-	-	TRBV5-1	TRBJ2-7	TGCGCCAGCAGCTTGTCGACAGCTTACGAGCAGTACTTC	CASSLSTAYEQYF
-	-	TRBV2	TRBJ2-6	TGTGCCAGCTCAGACTCTGGGGCCAACGTCCTGACTTTC	CASSDSGANVLTF
-	-	TRBV6-5	TRBJ1-2	TGTGCCAGCACCGAGGGTTTGATATACACCTTC	CASTEGLIYTF